Each of the 13 T cell receptor beta chains below was sequenced from the same sample in a study of T-cell memory formation after mild COVID-19 (dated by TCRdb to the early 2020s). The library was generated by 5' RACE. TCRdb names Illumina NovaSeq 6000 as the instrument used. TCRdb reran the public reads through fastp at Q25 and MiXCR, keeping productive beta chains. Every CDR3 protein is listed once, alongside the most common genes and DNA of its rows. This sample lists 410,000 or so distinct CDR3 sequences; under 25% were detected once. Clones ranked in the top ten supply 13% of the sample. The sample was PBMCs or a T cell subset sorted from them (not recorded which). The receptors derive from an adult woman who had mild COVID-19 (a few samples of this study predate the infection). The sample titles of this study are shuffled in the database, so cell type and time point are left out; the donor was told from shared clones.

V and J are TRBV7-9 and TRBJ2-3; 8 bases agree with TRBD2. Germline CDR1 and CDR2: SEHNR and FQNEAQ (reference sequence). CDR3 length: 16 amino acids. The trim removed 6 bases at V and 1 base at J, leaving 9 bases unmatched. CDR3 region: CASSRSSGDRTDTQYF. The CDR3 coding sequence is TGTGCCAGCAGTCGTAGTAGCGGGGACCGCACAGATACGCAGTATTTT.

This sequence joins TRBV7-3 and TRBJ2-2; 9 bases agree with TRBD1. The ends lost 5 bases at V and 8 bases at J; junction bases unmatched: 12. The CDR3 runs to 16 residues. The germline CDR1 and CDR2 sequences are SGHTA and FQGTGA. The CDR3 is CASSSPGTGPVGELFF. As DNA, the CDR3 is TGTGCCAGCAGCAGTCCCGGGACAGGGCCTGTGGGGGAGCTGTTTTTT.

The table lists this clonotype with many counts. This chain joins TRBV6-5 and TRBJ1-1; the match to TRBD1 covers 8 bases. This CDR3 spans 11 amino acids. CDR1 is MNHEY, CDR2 SVGAGI, per germline. The trim removed 6 bases at V and 10 bases at J, leaving 4 bases unmatched. The CDR3 spells CASRRQGRAFF. Written as DNA, the CDR3 is TGTGCCAGCAGACGACAGGGGAGAGCTTTCTTT.

The rearrangement links TRBV7-9 to TRBJ2-2, with D unresolved. Per germline, CDR1 SEHNR and CDR2 FQNEAQ (reference sequence). The CDR3 totals 15 residues. V was pared by 7 bases and J by 3 bases, with 15 bases between. Here the CDR3 DNA reads TGTGCCAGCAAACCCGTCCGTCGGGACACCGGGGAGCTGTTTTTT. Amino acid sequence: CASKPVRRDTGELFF.

This rearrangement joins TRBV12-3 or TRBV12-4 to TRBJ1-1; D is perhaps TRBD1 (6 bases). The V end lost 6 bases, the J end lost 6 bases, and 14 bases lay between the germline ends. The CDR3 length is 13 residues. The CDR3 sequence: CASRPTGTPEAFF. The CDR3 region has the DNA TGTGCCAGCAGGCCAACAGGGACCCCTGAAGCTTTCTTT.

The V gene is TRBV29-1, the J gene TRBJ1-2; no firm D call. This CDR3 is 11 amino acids long. Trimming cost V 6 bases and J 8 bases, with 13 bases left between them. Germline V gives CDR1 SQVTM, CDR2 ANQGSEA. CDR3 sequence: CSVEPERGYTF. Written as DNA, the CDR3 is TGCAGCGTAGAGCCGGAGAGGGGCTACACCTTC.

The J gene is TRBJ2-7, the V gene TRBV20-1; D is unclear. This CDR3 has 12 amino acids. Germline V lookup: CDR1 DFQATT, CDR2 SNEGSKA (reference sequence). V lost 0 bases and J lost 5, with 8 bases in between. The CDR3 DNA sequence: TGCAGTGCTAGAGACGAACTGGACGAGCAGTACTTC. It translates to CSARDELDEQYF.

The chain carries TRBV10-3 and TRBJ2-7, with D perhaps matching TRBD2 (5 bases). This CDR3 region has 16 residues. Looked up from germline, CDR1 is ENHRY and CDR2 is SYGVKD. With 4 bases removed from V and 0 bases from J, the gap between germline ends came to 16 bases. CDR3 region: CAISGGNFGGSYEQYF. In DNA, the CDR3 is TGTGCCATCAGTGGGGGTAATTTTGGAGGCTCCTACGAGCAGTACTTC.

This clonotype was detected a few times. The chain employs TRBV20-1 and TRBJ2-4; 11 nucleotides match TRBD2. Trimming removed 6 bases from V and 6 bases from J; junction bases left unmatched: 4. CDR1 DFQATT and CDR2 SNEGSKA come from the germline V gene (reference sequence). The CDR3 spans 13 residues. CDR3 region: CSAELAGVNIQYF. CDR3 DNA: TGCAGTGCAGAACTAGCGGGAGTAAACATTCAGTACTTC.

This chain connects TRBV15 to TRBJ2-1; possibly TRBD2 for D (6 bases). V was pared by 0 bases and J by 4 bases, with 10 bases between. The CDR3 runs 15 residues. The germline CDR1 and CDR2 sequences are LNHNV and YYDKDF (reference sequence). The CDR3 loop reads CATSRDQGGYNEQFF. CDR3 coding DNA: TGTGCCACCAGCAGAGATCAAGGAGGGTACAATGAGCAGTTCTTC.

A few counts support this clonotype. As DNA, the CDR3 is TGCGCCAGCAGCCAAGATCCCGGGACTAGCGGATACAATGAGCAGTTCTTC. It translates to CASSQDPGTSGYNEQFF. The J gene is TRBJ2-1, the V gene TRBV4-3, with 11 bases that match TRBD2. With 0 bases clipped from V and 4 bases from J, the junction kept 5 bases outside the gene matches. Germline V gene data show CDR1 as LGHNA and CDR2 as YSLEER. This CDR3 is built from 17 residues.

This clonotype was detected many times. The chain recombines TRBV10-3 with TRBJ2-7; either TRBD1 or TRBD2 may fit D (6 bases each). Germline V CDR1 and CDR2: ENHRY, SYGVKD. Trimming shortened V by 4 bases and J by 6 bases, and 10 bases separated the two germline ends. There are 12 residues in the CDR3. CDR3 bases: TGTGCCATCAGTGGAGGGGGAGGCGAGCAGTACTTC. Translating gives CAISGGGGEQYF.

The V and J genes are TRBV11-3 and TRBJ1-1; 7 bases are a match to TRBD1. V shed 3 bases and J 1 base; nucleotides not matched to a gene: 5. Germline CDR1 reads SGHNT; CDR2 reads YENEEA. This CDR3 has 15 amino acids. CDR3 residues: CASSFPGTANTEAFF. The CDR3 bases are TGTGCCAGCAGCTTCCCCGGGACAGCGAACACTGAAGCTTTCTTT.